These T cell receptor beta chains were read from a single sample in a study of blood T cell repertoires in COVID-19. TCRdb's copy holds only in-frame clones and misses some; the assay was immunoSEQ multiplex PCR. The table shows about 210,000 clones, with about 81% occurring only once. The sequenced material came from peripheral blood. These receptors originate from a woman in her fifties or sixties with COVID-19, enrolled during active disease. Both conserved end residues are part of each CDR3. A D gene is named only where the DNA matches it firmly. Only part of the rows carry a size: once, few, many, or a class if the clone is expanded.

J gene	V gene	D gene	clone size	CDR3 DNA	CDR3 protein
TRBJ1-2	TRBV19	NA	NA	TGTGCCAGTAGTATTCCCAGAAACTATGGCTACACCTTC	CASSIPRNYGYTF
TRBJ1-2	TRBV30	NA	once	TGTGCCTGGAGTGTAGGACAGTATGGCTACACCTTC	CAWSVGQYGYTF
TRBJ2-3	TRBV28	TRBD2	NA	TGTGCCAGCAGGTCCCGGGGGGGCAGCACAGATACGCAGTATTTT	CASRSRGGSTDTQYF
TRBJ1-1	TRBV6-5	TRBD1	NA	TGTGCCAGCAGACTACAGGGGGTATACACTGAAGCTTTCTTT	CASRLQGVYTEAFF
TRBJ1-1	TRBV30	NA	once	TGTGCCTGGAATAGGGGCACGAACACTGAAGCTTTCTTT	CAWNRGTNTEAFF
TRBJ1-2	TRBV3-1/TRBV3-2	NA	NA	TGTGCCAGCAGCCAGGGGGGGGAGGACTATGGCTACACCTTC	CASSQGGEDYGYTF
TRBJ2-1	TRBV6-5	TRBD2	once	TGTGCCAGCAGCTCCCTTAGCGGGAGGAGCATTGAGCAGTTCTTC	CASSSLSGRSIEQFF
TRBJ2-7	TRBV5-4	NA	NA	TGTGCCAGCAGGTCGGAAACTAGCTCCTACGAGCAGTACTTC	CASRSETSSYEQYF
TRBJ1-5	TRBV2	NA	NA	TGTGCCAGCAGAGCAGGGTTGCATAGCAATCAGCCCCAGCATTTT	CASRAGLHSNQPQHF
TRBJ2-3	TRBV29-1	NA	few	TGCAGCGTTGCAGCGGGTGCTAGCACAGATACGCAGTATTTT	CSVAAGASTDTQYF
TRBJ1-2	TRBV4-2	NA	few	TGTGCCAGCAGCCAAGATCAGGCCCAAAACTATGGCTACACCTTC	CASSQDQAQNYGYTF
TRBJ1-3	TRBV10-3	NA	few	TGTGCCATCGGCGGGGAAGGGGCCGGAAACACCATATATTTT	CAIGGEGAGNTIYF
TRBJ1-1	TRBV28	NA	NA	TGTGCCAGCAGTTTAAGATGGATCACACCGAGGGGGGGCCGGAACACTGAAGCTTTCTTT	CASSLRWITPRGGRNTEAFF
TRBJ1-4	TRBV2	TRBD1	NA	TGTGCCAGCGCGACAGGGGCAGCTAATGAAAAACTGTTTTTT	CASATGAANEKLFF
TRBJ2-1	TRBV5-1	NA	NA	TGCGCCAGCAGCTTTCCAGGGCGGCAGTTCTTC	CASSFPGRQFF
TRBJ1-2	TRBV27	TRBD1	NA	TGTGCCAGCAGTCCCCGGACAGGGGGCGACTATGGCTACACCTTC	CASSPRTGGDYGYTF
TRBJ1-2	TRBV5-1	TRBD1	NA	TGCGCCAGCACCCCACAGGGGGGGAGCGCTGGCTACACCTTC	CASTPQGGSAGYTF
TRBJ1-5	TRBV27	NA	once	TGTGCCAGCAGTTTAAATGCCGGGAGGCCCCAGCATTTT	CASSLNAGRPQHF
TRBJ1-2	TRBV2	TRBD1	NA	TGTGCCAGCAGTACCCGACAGGGGAGAACTGGCTACACCTTC	CASSTRQGRTGYTF
TRBJ1-1	TRBV25-1	TRBD1	NA	TGTGCCAGCAGGGGCGCGGGACAGCAGAACACTGAAGCTTTCTTT	CASRGAGQQNTEAFF
TRBJ2-3	TRBV19	TRBD2	NA	TGTGCCAGTAACCAACTAGCGGGTCACCGCACAGATACGCAGTATTTT	CASNQLAGHRTDTQYF
TRBJ2-7	TRBV3-1/TRBV3-2	TRBD2	once	TGTGCCAGCAGCCAACAAGGGGAGGGGGAGCAGTACTTC	CASSQQGEGEQYF
TRBJ1-6	TRBV27	TRBD1	once	TGTGCCAGCAGTCCAGGACAGGGCGGATCACCCCTCCACTTT	CASSPGQGGSPLHF
TRBJ1-5	TRBV3-1/TRBV3-2	NA	NA	TGTGCCAGCAGCCCAGCCGGGAGGGATCAGCCCCAGCATTTT	CASSPAGRDQPQHF
TRBJ2-2	TRBV7-8	TRBD2	NA	TGTGCCAGCAGCTTTTTTATCGGACTAGCGGGGGGAAACACCGGGGAGCTGTTTTTT	CASSFFIGLAGGNTGELFF
TRBJ2-3	TRBV18	TRBD2	NA	TGTGCCAGCTCACCTGAGACTAGCGGGAGCACAGATACGCAGTATTTT	CASSPETSGSTDTQYF
TRBJ2-1	TRBV9	NA	NA	TGTGCCAGCAGCGTAGGCAGGGGAACCTACAATGAGCAGTTCTTC	CASSVGRGTYNEQFF
TRBJ1-1	TRBV18	NA	NA	TGTGCCAGCTCACCACCGTCCGGGGGGCGGCGGGACACTGAAGCTTTCTTT	CASSPPSGGRRDTEAFF
TRBJ2-3	TRBV19	TRBD1	NA	TGTGCCAGTAGACAGGGGGCGACAGATACGCAGTATTTT	CASRQGATDTQYF
TRBJ2-5	TRBV5-1	TRBD2	NA	TGCGCCAGCAGCTTGGCCGGCGGGGGCCAAGAGACCCAGTACTTC	CASSLAGGGQETQYF
TRBJ1-2	TRBV4-1	TRBD1	NA	TGCGCCAGCAGCCAAGAGACAGGGGACTATGGCTACACCTTC	CASSQETGDYGYTF
TRBJ2-7	TRBV6-5	TRBD2	NA	TGTGCCAGCAGTTACGGGCGGGAGGGCTACGAGCAGTACTTC	CASSYGREGYEQYF
TRBJ2-2	TRBV6-5	TRBD1	NA	TGTGCCAGCAGTTACTCGCAGACAGGGACCACCGGGGAGCTGTTTTTT	CASSYSQTGTTGELFF
TRBJ1-5	TRBV2	TRBD1	NA	TGTGCCAGCAGCGGTCAGGGGGCCCCCTCCCAGCATTTT	CASSGQGAPSQHF
TRBJ1-1	TRBV2	TRBD1	NA	TGTGCCAGCAGTGAATTACGGGCAGGGGGCACTGAAGCTTTCTTT	CASSELRAGGTEAFF
TRBJ1-1	TRBV6-6	NA	NA	TGTGCCAGCAGTCTACCGGGACACATGAACACTGAAGCTTTCTTT	CASSLPGHMNTEAFF
TRBJ2-4	TRBV14	TRBD2	NA	TGTGCCAGCAGCCAAGCTAGCGGGGGTTTCAACATTCAGTACTTC	CASSQASGGFNIQYF
TRBJ1-2	TRBV6-5	NA	NA	TGTGCCAGCAGTTACGGATCAGGGTTCTATGGCTACACCTTC	CASSYGSGFYGYTF
TRBJ2-1	TRBV5-4	NA	NA	TGTGCCAGCAGCCGCGTGGGGGGGGCTGACAATGAGCAGTTCTTC	CASSRVGGADNEQFF
TRBJ2-5	TRBV7-9	NA	NA	TGTGCCAGCATAAGGAGGGGTGGGGAGACCCAGTACTTC	CASIRRGGETQYF
TRBJ2-7	TRBV2	TRBD2	NA	TGTGCCAGCGGGAGGGCCTACGAGCAGTACTTC	CASGRAYEQYF
TRBJ1-5	TRBV6-5	NA	NA	TGTGCCAGCAGCGTAAATCAGCCCCAGCATTTT	CASSVNQPQHF
TRBJ2-7	TRBV28	TRBD1	few	TGTGCCAGCAGTGTAGGCACCGGGACAGGCTACTACGAGCAGTACTTC	CASSVGTGTGYYEQYF
TRBJ1-5	TRBV23-1	NA	NA	TGCGCCAGCACGAATCAGCCCCAGCATTTT	CASTNQPQHF
TRBJ2-2	TRBV7-6	NA	NA	TGTGCCAGCAGCTTGTTAGGGGGCACCGGGGAGCTGTTTTTT	CASSLLGGTGELFF
TRBJ2-2	TRBV28	NA	NA	TGTGCCAGCAGTACCCCCCAAGGGGCAAACACCGGGGAGCTGTTTTTT	CASSTPQGANTGELFF
TRBJ2-1	TRBV7-3	NA	NA	TGTGCCAGCAGCTTAGGGCCTCAGTCCTACAATGAGCAGTTCTTC	CASSLGPQSYNEQFF
TRBJ2-3	TRBV29-1	NA	NA	TGCACCATACCAACCCCCGGGACAGATACGCAGTATTTT	CTIPTPGTDTQYF
TRBJ1-6	TRBV27	NA	NA	TGTGCCAGCAGTTTACGTACAGGTCGGAATGATTCACCCCTCCACTTT	CASSLRTGRNDSPLHF
TRBJ2-2	TRBV2	TRBD1	few	TGTGCCAGCAGTGCGTTACAGGGGGCGACCGGGGAGCTGTTTTTT	CASSALQGATGELFF
TRBJ1-1	TRBV7-3	TRBD1	NA	TGTGCCAGCAGCTTATTGACCTGGACAGGCAACACTGAAGCTTTCTTT	CASSLLTWTGNTEAFF
TRBJ1-5	TRBV6-2/TRBV6-3	TRBD1	NA	TGTGCCAGCAGTTCCGCGGACAGGGTGGGGCAGCCCCAGCATTTT	CASSSADRVGQPQHF
TRBJ2-7	TRBV10-2	TRBD2	once	TGCGCCAGCAGCCGACTAGCGGGAGGACTAACGGGGACCGAGCAGTACTTC	CASSRLAGGLTGTEQYF
TRBJ1-1	TRBV5-1	TRBD1	NA	TGCGCCAGCAGCCCGACATTCATTAGGGGGACAGCCTGGAACACTGAAGCTTTCTTT	CASSPTFIRGTAWNTEAFF
TRBJ1-5	TRBV27	TRBD1	few	TGTGCCAGCAGTTCGGACAGGGCGGGCAATCAGCCCCAGCATTTT	CASSSDRAGNQPQHF
TRBJ2-1	TRBV4-2	TRBD2	NA	TGTGCCAGCAGCCCAAGGACTAGCGGGAGGACATACAATGAGCAGTTCTTC	CASSPRTSGRTYNEQFF
TRBJ2-1	TRBV3-1/TRBV3-2	NA	NA	TGTGCCAGCCGCCGGGGCGGGGCGACTAGCTCCTACAATGAGCAGTTCTTC	CASRRGGATSSYNEQFF